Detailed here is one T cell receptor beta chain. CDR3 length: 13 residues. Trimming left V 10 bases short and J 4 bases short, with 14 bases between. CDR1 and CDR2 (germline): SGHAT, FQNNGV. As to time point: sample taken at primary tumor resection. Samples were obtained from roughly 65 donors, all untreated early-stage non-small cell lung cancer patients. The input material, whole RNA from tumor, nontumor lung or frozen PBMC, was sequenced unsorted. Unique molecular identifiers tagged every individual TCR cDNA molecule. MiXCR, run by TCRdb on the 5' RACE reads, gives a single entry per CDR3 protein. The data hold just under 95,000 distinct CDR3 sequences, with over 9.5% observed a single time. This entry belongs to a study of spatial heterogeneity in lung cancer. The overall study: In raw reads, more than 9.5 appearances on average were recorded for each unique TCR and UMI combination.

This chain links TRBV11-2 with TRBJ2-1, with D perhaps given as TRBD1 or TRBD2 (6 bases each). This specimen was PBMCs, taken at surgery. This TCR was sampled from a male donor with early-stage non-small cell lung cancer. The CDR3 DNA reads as TGTGCCATCAACCGCGGGACATACAATGAGCAGTTCTTC. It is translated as CAINRGTYNEQFF.